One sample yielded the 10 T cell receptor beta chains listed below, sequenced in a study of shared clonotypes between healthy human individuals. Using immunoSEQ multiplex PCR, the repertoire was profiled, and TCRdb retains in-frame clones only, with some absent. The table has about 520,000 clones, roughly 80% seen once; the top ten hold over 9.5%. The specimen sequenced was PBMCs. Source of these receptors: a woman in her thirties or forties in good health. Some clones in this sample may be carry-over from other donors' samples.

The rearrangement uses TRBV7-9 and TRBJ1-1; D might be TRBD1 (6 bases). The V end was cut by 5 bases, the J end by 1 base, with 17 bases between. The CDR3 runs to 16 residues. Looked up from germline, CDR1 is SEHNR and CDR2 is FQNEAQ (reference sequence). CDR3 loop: CASSPRRGPGNTEAFF. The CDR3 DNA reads TGTGCCAGCAGCCCTCGACGGGGGCCCGGGAACACTGAAGCTTTCTTT.

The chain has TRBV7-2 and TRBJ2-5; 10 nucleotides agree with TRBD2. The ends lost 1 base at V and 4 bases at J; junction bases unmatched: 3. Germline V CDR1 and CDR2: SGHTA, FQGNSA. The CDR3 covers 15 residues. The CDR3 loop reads CASSLGASGRETQYF. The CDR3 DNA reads TGTGCCAGCAGCTTAGGGGCTAGCGGGAGAGAGACCCAGTACTTC.

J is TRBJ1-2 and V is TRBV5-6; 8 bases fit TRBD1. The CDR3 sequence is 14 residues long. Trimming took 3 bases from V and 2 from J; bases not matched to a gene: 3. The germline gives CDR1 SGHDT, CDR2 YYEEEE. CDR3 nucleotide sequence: TGTGCCAGCAGCTCCGACAGGGGCAACTATGGCTACACCTTC. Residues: CASSSDRGNYGYTF.

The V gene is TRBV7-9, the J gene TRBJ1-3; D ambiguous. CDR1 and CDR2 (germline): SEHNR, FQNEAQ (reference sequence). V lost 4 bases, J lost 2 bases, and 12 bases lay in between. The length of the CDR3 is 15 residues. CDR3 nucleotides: TGTGCCAGCAGCTCTCAGACGGCTCCTGGAAACACCATATATTTT. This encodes CASSSQTAPGNTIYF. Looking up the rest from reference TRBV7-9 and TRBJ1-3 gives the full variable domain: DTGVSQNPRHKITKRGQNVTFRCDPISEHNRLYWYRQTLGQGPEFLTYFQNEAQLEKSRLLSDRFSAERPKGSFSTLEIQRTEQGDSAMYLCASSSQTAPGNTIYFGEGSWLTVV.

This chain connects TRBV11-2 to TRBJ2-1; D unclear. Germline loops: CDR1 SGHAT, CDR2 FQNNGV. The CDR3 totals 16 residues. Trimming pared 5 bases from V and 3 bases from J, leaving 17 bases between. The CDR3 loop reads CASSIRVPFIYNEQFF. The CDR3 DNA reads TGTGCCAGCAGCATCAGAGTACCCTTCATCTACAATGAGCAGTTCTTC.

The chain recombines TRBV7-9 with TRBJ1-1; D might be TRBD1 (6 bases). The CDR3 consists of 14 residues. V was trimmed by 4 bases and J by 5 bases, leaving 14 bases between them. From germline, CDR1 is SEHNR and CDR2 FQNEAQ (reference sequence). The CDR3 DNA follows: TGTGCCAGCAGCTCCCTTCCGGACAGTACTGAAGCTTTCTTT. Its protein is CASSSLPDSTEAFF. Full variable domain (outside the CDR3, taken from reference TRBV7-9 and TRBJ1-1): DTGVSQNPRHKITKRGQNVTFRCDPISEHNRLYWYRQTLGQGPEFLTYFQNEAQLEKSRLLSDRFSAERPKGSFSTLEIQRTEQGDSAMYLCASSSLPDSTEAFFGQGTRLTVV.

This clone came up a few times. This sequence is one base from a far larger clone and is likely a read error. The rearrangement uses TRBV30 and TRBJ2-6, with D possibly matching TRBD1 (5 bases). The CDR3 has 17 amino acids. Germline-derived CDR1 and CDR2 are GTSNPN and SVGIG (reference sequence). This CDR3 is CAWSKRGLRSVANVLTF. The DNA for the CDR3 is TGTGCCTGGAGTAAAAGGGGTTTACGCTCTGTGGCCAACGTCCTGACTTTC.

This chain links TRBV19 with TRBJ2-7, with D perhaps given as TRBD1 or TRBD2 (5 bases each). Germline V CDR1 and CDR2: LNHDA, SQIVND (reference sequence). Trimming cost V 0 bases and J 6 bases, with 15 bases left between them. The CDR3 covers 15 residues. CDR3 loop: CASSIDALRGLEQYF. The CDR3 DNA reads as TGTGCCAGTAGTATAGATGCGCTACGGGGCCTCGAGCAGTACTTC.

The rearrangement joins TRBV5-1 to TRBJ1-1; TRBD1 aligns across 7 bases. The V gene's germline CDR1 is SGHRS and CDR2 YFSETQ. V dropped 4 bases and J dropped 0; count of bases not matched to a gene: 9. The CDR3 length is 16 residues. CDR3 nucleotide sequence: TGCGCCAGCAGCCTGGCCCGGGACAGCATGAACACTGAAGCTTTCTTT. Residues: CASSLARDSMNTEAFF.

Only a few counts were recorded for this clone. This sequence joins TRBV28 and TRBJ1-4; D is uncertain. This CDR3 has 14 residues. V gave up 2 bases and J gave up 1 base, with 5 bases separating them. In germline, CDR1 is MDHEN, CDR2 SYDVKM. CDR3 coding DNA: TGTGCCAGCAGTTTAGACGGAACTAATGAAAAACTGTTTTTT. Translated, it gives CASSLDGTNEKLFF. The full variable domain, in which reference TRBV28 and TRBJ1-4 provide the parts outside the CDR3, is DVKVTQSSRYLVKRTGEKVFLECVQDMDHENMFWYRQDPGLGLRLIYFSYDVKMKEKGDIPEGYSVSREKKERFSLILESASTNQTSMYLCASSLDGTNEKLFFGSGTQLSVL.